The present T cell receptor (beta chain) was sequenced within a study of blood T cell repertoires in COVID-19. Germline V gene lookup returns CDR1 SNHLY and CDR2 FYNNEI. The CDR3 length is 12 residues. Unmatched junction bases numbered 4, after V lost 6 bases and J lost 11 bases. The data were produced by immunoSEQ multiplex PCR, yet TCRdb's version contains in-frame clones alone and is incomplete. The table lists 150,000 to 180,000 clones, approximately 85% of them singletons. The source is a woman aged 55 to 70 with COVID-19, enrolled during active disease. Sequencing was carried out using peripheral blood. The genes are TRBV2 and TRBJ1-6, with 7 bases aligning to TRBD1. This CDR3 reads CASSQGGTPLHF. The CDR3 DNA follows: TGTGCCAGCAGCCAGGGGGGAACACCCCTCCACTTT.